Sequencing of this T cell receptor beta chain was carried out in a study of T cells in Graves' hyperthyroidism and ophthalmopathy. The CDR3 sequence is 15 residues long. Trimming pared 5 bases from V and 7 bases from J, leaving 21 bases between. Germline V gene lookup returns CDR1 DFQATT and CDR2 SNEGSKA (reference sequence). General study results and limits: Also found in blood were most expanded thyroid clonotypes above 0.001.

Turning to this clonotype: Its target is not known.

What was amplified from RNA transcripts were TCR beta CDR3 regions. Carried out on the TCR CDR3, a first-round RT-PCR used the HTBI primer set. TCRdb reanalysed the multiplex PCR reads using MiXCR and keeps one entry per CDR3 protein. The data show over 500,000 distinct CDR3 sequences, about 15% seen once. This receptor was taken from a woman aged 18-29 years with Graves' ophthalmopathy. The gene calls are TRBV20-1 and TRBJ2-1, with D possibly TRBD2 on 7 matching bases. The sequenced sample consisted of blood. The DNA for the CDR3 is TGCAGTGCTCGACATGGGGGGGGCCTAAGTAATGAGCAGTTCTTC. It specifies CSARHGGGLSNEQFF.